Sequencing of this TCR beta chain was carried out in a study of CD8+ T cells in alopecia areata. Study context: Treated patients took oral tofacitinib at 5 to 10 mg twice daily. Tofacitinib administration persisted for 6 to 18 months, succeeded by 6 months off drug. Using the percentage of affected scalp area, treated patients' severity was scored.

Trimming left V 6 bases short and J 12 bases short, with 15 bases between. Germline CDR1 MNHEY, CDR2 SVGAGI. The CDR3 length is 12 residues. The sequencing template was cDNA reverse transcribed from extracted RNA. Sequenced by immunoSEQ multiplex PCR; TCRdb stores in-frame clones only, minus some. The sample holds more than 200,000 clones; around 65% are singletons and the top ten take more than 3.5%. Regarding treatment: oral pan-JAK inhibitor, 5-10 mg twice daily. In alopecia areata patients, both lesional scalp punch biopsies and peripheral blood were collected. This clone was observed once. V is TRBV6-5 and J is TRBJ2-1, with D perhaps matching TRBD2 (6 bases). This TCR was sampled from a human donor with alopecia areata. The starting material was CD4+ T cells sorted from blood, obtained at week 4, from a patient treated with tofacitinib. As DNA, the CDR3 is TGTGCCAGCAGCTCACCGGGAGTACGGCAGTTCTTC. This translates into CASSSPGVRQFF.